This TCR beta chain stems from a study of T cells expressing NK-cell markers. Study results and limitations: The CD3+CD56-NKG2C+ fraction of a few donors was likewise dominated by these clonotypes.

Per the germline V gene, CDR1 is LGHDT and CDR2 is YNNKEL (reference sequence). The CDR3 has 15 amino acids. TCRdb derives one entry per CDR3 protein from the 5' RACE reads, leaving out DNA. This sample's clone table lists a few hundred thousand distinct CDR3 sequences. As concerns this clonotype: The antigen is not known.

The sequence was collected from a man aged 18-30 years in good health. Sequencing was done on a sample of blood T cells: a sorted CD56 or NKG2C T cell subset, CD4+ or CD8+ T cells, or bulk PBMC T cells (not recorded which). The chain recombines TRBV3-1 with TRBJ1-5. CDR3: CASSQGVTPNQPQHF.